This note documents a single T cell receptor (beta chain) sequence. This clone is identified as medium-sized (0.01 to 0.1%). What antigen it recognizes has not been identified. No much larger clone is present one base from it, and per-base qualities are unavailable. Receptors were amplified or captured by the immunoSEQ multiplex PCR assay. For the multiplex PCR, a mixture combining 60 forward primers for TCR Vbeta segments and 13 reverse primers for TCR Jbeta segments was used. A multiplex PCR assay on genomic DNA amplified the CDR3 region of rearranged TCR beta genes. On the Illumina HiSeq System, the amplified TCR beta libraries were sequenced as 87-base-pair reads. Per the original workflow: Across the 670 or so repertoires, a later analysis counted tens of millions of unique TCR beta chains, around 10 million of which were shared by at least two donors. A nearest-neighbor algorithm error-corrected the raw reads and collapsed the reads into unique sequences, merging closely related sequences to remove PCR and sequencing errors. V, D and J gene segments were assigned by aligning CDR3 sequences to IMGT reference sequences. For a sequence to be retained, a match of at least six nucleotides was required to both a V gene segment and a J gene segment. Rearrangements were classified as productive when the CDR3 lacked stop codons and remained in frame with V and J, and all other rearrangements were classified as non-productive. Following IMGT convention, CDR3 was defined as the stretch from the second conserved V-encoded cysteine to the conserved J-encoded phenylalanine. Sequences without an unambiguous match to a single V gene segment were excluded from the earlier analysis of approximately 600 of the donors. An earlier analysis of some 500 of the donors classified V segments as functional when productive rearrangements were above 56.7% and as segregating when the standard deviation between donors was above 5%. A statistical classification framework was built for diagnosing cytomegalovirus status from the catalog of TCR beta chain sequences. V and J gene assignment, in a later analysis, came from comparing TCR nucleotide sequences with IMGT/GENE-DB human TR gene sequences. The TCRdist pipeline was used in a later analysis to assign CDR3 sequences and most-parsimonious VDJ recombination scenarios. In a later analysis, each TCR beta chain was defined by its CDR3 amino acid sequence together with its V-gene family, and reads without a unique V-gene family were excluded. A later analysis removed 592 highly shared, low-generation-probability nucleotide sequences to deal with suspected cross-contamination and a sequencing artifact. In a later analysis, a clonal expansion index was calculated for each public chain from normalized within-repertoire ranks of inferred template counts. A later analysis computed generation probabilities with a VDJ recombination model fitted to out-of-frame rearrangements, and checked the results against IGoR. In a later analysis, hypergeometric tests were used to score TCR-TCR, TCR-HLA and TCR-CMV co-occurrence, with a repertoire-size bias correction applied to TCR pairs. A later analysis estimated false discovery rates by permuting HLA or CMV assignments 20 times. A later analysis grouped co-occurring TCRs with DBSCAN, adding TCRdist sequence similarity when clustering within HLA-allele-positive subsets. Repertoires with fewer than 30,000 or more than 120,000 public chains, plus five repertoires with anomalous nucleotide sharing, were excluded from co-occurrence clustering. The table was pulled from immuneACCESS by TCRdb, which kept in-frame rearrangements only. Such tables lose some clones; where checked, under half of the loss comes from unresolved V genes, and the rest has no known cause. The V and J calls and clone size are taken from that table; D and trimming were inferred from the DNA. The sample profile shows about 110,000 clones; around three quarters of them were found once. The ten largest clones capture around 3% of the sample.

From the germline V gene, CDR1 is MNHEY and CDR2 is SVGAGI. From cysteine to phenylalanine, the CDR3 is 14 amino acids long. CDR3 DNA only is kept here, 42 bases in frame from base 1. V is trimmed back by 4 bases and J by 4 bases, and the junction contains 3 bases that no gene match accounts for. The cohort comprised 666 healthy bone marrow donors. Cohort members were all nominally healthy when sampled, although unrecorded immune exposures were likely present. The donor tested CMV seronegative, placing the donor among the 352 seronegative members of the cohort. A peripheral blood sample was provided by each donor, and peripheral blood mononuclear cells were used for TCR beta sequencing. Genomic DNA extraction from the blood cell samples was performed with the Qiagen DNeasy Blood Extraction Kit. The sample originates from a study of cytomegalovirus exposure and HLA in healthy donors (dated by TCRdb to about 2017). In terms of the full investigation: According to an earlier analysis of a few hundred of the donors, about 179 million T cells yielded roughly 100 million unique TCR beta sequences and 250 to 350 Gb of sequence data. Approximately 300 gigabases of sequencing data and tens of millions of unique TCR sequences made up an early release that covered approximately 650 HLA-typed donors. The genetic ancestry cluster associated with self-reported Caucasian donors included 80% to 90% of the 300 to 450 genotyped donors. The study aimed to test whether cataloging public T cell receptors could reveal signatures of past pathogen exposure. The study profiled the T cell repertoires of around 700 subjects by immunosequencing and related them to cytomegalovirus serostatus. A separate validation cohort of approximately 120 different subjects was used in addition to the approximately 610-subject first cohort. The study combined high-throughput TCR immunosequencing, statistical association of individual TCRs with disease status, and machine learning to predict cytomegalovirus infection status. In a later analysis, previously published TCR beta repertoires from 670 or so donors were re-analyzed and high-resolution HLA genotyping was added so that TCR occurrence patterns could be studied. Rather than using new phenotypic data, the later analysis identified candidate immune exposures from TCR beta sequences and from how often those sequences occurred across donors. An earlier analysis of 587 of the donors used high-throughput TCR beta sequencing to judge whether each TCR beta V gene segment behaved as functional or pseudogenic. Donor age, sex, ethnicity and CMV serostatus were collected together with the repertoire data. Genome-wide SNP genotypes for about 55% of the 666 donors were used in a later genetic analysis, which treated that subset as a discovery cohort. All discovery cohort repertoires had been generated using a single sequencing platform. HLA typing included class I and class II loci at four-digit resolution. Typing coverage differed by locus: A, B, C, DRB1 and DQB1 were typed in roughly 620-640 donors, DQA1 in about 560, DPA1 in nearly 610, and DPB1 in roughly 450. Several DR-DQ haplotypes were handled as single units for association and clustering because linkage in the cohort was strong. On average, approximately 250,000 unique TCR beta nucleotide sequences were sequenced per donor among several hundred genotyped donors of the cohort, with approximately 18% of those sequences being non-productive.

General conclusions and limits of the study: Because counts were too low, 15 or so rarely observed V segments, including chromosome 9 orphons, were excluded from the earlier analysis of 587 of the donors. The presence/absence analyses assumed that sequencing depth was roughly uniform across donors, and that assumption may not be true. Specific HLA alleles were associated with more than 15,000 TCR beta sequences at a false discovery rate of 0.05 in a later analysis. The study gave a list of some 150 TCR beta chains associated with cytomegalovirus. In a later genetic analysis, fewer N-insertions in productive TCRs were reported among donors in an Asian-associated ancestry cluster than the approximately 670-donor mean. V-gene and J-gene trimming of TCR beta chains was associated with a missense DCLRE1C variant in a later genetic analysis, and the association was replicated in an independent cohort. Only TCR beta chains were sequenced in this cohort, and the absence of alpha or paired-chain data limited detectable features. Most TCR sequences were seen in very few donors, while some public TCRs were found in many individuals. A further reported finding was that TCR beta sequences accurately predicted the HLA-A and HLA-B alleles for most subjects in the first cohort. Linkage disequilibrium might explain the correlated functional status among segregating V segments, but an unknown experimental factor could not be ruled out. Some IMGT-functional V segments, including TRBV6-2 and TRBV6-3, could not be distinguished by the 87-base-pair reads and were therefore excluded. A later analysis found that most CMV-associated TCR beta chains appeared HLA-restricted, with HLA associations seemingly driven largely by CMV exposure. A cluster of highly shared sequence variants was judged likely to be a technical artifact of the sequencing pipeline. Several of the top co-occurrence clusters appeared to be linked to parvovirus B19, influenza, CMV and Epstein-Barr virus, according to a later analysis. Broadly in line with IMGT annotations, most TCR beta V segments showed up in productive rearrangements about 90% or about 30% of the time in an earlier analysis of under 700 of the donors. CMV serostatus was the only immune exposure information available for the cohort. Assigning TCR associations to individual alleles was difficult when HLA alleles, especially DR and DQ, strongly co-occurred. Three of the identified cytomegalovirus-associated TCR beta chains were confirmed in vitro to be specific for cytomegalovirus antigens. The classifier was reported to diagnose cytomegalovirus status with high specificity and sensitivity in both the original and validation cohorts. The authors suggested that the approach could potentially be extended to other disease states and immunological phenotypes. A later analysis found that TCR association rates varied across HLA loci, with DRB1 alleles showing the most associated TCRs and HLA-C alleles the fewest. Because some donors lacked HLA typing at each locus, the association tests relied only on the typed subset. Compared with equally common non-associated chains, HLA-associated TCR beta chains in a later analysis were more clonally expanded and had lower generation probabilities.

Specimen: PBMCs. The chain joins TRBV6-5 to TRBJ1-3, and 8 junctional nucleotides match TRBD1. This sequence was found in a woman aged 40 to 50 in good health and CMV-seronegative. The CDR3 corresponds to CASSLGQEGNTIYF. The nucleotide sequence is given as TGTGCCAGCAGTTTGGGACAGGAGGGAAACACCATATATTTT.